The clone carrying this T cell receptor (beta chain) was counted only a few times. The sample is drawn from a study of blood T cells in healthy people across ages. A second about 6 to 11 cycle PCR used barcoded and J-beta primers. TCRdb independently ran MiXCR on the 5' RACE reads; one entry per CDR3 protein. The sample holds around 620,000 distinct CDR3 sequences, 25% to 30% seen once. The CDR3 sequence is 12 residues long. Germline loops: CDR1 DFQATT, CDR2 SNEGSKA (reference sequence). V was trimmed by 2 bases and J by 5 bases, leaving 9 bases between them. This clonotype was sampled from a woman in her 70s in good health. Sequencing was carried out using blood. J is TRBJ2-5 and V is TRBV20-1, with D unresolved. The DNA of the CDR3 is TGCAGTGCTAGACGACTGGCCGAGACCCAGTACTTC. This gives the protein CSARRLAETQYF.